The source of this T cell receptor (beta chain) is a study of blood T cell repertoires in COVID-19. The CDR3 sequence is 15 residues long. CDR1 and CDR2 (germline): SNHLY, FYNNEI. V shed 4 bases and J shed 5 bases, with 15 bases lying between them. Each participant's cohort was designated according to participant-reported clinical history. Only in-frame clones appear in the TCRdb table, and some are missing; sequencing was by immunoSEQ multiplex PCR. The sample records about 300,000 clones, 85% to 90% being singletons. This rearrangement joins TRBV2 to TRBJ1-5; D uncertain. The sequence came from a woman between 18 and 29 years old who had recovered from COVID-19. The sample taken for sequencing was PBMCs or T cells enriched from blood (not recorded which). This chain's CDR3 is CASSGTARLYQPQHF. CDR3 sequence (DNA): TGTGCCAGCAGTGGAACAGCCCGGCTTTATCAGCCCCAGCATTTT.